These T cell receptor beta chains were read from a single sample in a study of T cell clones after liver transplantation. Sequencing used immunoSEQ multiplex PCR; TCRdb keeps in-frame clones, though not all of them. The sample records under 55,000 clones, about 90% being singletons. This sample comprised CD8+ T cells from blood, obtained 12 months after liver transplant. The receptors shown here come from a human patient who received a liver transplant. T cells may partly derive from the graft donor. The CDR3 runs from the conserved cysteine through the conserved F or W. Each record gives: V gene, J gene, D gene, clone size, CDR3 protein, CDR3 DNA. A D gene is named only where the DNA matches it firmly. Clone size is stated in some rows and not others, as once, few, many or a class when expanded.

>TRBV27|TRBJ2-5|NA|few
CASSPTPPGTQYF
TGTGCCAGCAGTCCGACCCCTCCAGGGACCCAGTACTTC
>TRBV28|TRBJ1-4|TRBD1|few
CASSPGLGTGNEKLFF
TGTGCCAGCAGTCCGGGGCTGGGGACAGGGAATGAAAAACTGTTTTTT
>TRBV28|TRBJ2-3|TRBD2|NA
CASSYGTSGTYHNTDTQYF
TGTGCCAGCAGCTACGGGACTAGCGGGACCTACCACAACACAGATACGCAGTATTTT
>TRBV9|TRBJ2-3|TRBD2|NA
CASSVVAGEADTQYF
TGTGCCAGCAGCGTAGTGGCGGGAGAAGCAGATACGCAGTATTTT
>TRBV30|TRBJ1-2|TRBD1|NA
CATTGGYGYTF
TGTGCCACGACAGGGGGCTATGGCTACACCTTC
>TRBV7-9|TRBJ2-2|NA|NA
CASSGNPRLEGGELFF
TGTGCCAGCAGCGGAAATCCCCGGCTAGAAGGGGGGGAGCTGTTTTTT
>TRBV6-1|TRBJ1-5|NA|NA
CASSWGLEGQPQHF
TGTGCCAGCAGTTGGGGTCTTGAGGGTCAGCCCCAGCATTTT
>TRBV10-3|TRBJ1-1|TRBD1|few
CAISELDRDTEAFF
TGTGCCATCAGTGAGTTGGACAGGGACACTGAAGCTTTCTTT
>TRBV7-3|TRBJ2-3|NA|NA
CASSSTGPTDTQYF
TGTGCCAGCAGCTCGACAGGACCCACAGATACGCAGTATTTT
>TRBV10-1|TRBJ2-2|TRBD1|NA
CASSFFTGGTGELFF
TGCGCCAGCAGTTTCTTTACAGGGGGAACCGGGGAGCTGTTTTTT
>TRBV7-9|TRBJ2-5|NA|NA
CASSLVLQLQETQYF
TGTGCCAGCAGCTTAGTGCTACAGCTCCAAGAGACCCAGTACTTC
>TRBV7-3|TRBJ2-5|NA|NA
CASSLSPGQETQYF
TGTGCCAGCAGCTTGAGCCCAGGGCAAGAGACCCAGTACTTC
>TRBV19|TRBJ1-5|NA|NA
CASTLGGGNQPQHF
TGTGCCAGTACCTTGGGGGGTGGCAATCAGCCCCAGCATTTT
>TRBV4-1|TRBJ1-2|NA|NA
CASTAVGSNYGYTF
TGCGCCAGCACCGCCGTTGGGTCTAACTATGGCTACACCTTC
>TRBV5-6|TRBJ2-7|NA|NA
CASSLERLSYEQYF
TGTGCCAGCAGCTTGGAAAGACTCTCCTACGAGCAGTACTTC
>TRBV4-3|TRBJ1-4|TRBD1|NA
CASSRDRVNEKLFF
TGCGCCAGCAGTCGGGACAGGGTAAATGAAAAACTGTTTTTT
>TRBV7-9|TRBJ2-1|TRBD1|NA
CASGQGAPEQFF
TGTGCCAGCGGACAGGGGGCTCCCGAGCAGTTCTTC
>TRBV13|TRBJ1-1|TRBD1|NA
CASSSQTGFTEAFF
TGTGCCAGCAGCTCCCAGACAGGGTTTACTGAAGCTTTCTTT
>TRBV4-3|TRBJ2-1|TRBD2|NA
CASSPGLAGVNEQFF
TGCGCCAGCAGCCCTGGACTAGCGGGAGTCAATGAGCAGTTCTTC
>TRBV28|TRBJ1-4|TRBD1|NA
CASTTRDRYEKLFF
TGTGCCAGCACAACCCGGGACAGATATGAAAAACTGTTTTTT
>TRBV27|TRBJ2-3|TRBD2|many
CASSLGLEGDTQYF
TGTGCCAGCAGTTTGGGACTAGAAGGAGATACGCAGTATTTT
>TRBV14|TRBJ1-1|NA|once
CASSPSEGLSPEAFF
TGTGCCAGCAGCCCTTCGGAGGGGCTATCCCCCGAAGCTTTCTTT
>TRBV7-6|TRBJ2-7|NA|medium-sized
CASSRDGAEQYF
TGTGCCAGCAGTAGGGACGGAGCCGAGCAGTACTTC
>TRBV7-7|TRBJ2-7|NA|NA
CASSPLHSYEQYF
TGTGCTAGCAGCCCATTACACTCCTACGAGCAGTACTTC
>TRBV29-1|TRBJ2-1|NA|NA
CSGDPLVSNEQFF
TGCAGCGGGGACCCACTAGTCTCCAATGAGCAGTTCTTC
>TRBV19|TRBJ1-5|NA|NA
CASTLGGRQPQHF
TGTGCCAGTACCCTCGGGGGCAGGCAGCCCCAGCATTTT
>TRBV30|TRBJ2-7|TRBD2|NA
CAWSGGLAGIYEQYF
TGTGCCTGGAGTGGCGGACTAGCGGGGATCTACGAGCAGTACTTC
>TRBV29-1|TRBJ2-3|NA|NA
CSVEASTDTQYF
TGCAGCGTTGAGGCTAGCACAGATACGCAGTATTTT
>TRBV28|TRBJ2-7|NA|NA
CASSLRTAHEQYF
TGTGCCAGCTCCCTTCGGACAGCCCACGAGCAGTACTTC
>TRBV13|TRBJ2-1|TRBD2|NA
CASSLRLANYNEQFF
TGTGCCAGCAGCTTGAGACTAGCGAATTACAATGAGCAGTTCTTC